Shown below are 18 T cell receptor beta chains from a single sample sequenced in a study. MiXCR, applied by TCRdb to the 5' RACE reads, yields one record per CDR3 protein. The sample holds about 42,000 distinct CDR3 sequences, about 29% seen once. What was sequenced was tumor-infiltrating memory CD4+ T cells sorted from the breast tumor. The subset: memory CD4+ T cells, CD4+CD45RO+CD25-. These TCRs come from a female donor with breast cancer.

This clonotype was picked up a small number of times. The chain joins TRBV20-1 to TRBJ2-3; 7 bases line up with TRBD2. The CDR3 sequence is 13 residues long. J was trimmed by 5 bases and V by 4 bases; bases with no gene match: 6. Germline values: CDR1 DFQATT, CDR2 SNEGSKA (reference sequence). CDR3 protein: CSANRGSVDTQYF. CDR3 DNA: TGCAGTGCTAATCGCGGGAGTGTAGATACGCAGTATTTT.

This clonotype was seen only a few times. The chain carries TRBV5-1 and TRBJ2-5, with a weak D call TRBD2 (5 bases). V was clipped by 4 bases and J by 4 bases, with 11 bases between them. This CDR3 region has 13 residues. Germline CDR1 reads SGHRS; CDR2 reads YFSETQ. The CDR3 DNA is TGCGCCAGCAGCCCATTTGAGGGAGAGACCCAGTACTTC. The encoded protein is CASSPFEGETQYF.

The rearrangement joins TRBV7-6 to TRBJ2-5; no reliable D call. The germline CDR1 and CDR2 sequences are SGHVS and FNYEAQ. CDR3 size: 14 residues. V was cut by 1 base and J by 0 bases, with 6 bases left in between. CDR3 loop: CASSLVLYQETQYF. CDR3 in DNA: TGTGCCAGCAGCTTAGTTCTCTACCAAGAGACCCAGTACTTC.

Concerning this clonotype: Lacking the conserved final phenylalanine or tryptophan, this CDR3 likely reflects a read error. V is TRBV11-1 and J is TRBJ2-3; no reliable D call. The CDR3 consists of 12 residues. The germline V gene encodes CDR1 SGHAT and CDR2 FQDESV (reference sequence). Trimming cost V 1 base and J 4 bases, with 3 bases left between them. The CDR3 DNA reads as TGTGCCAGCAGCTTAGAAGCAGATACGCAGTATTCT. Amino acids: CASSLEADTQYS.

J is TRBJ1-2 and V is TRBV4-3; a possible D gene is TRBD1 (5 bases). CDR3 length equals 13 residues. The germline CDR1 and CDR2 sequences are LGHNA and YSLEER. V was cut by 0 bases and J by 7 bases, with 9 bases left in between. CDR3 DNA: TGCGCCAGCAGCCAAGATAGGGGACGTGGCTACACCTTC. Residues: CASSQDRGRGYTF.

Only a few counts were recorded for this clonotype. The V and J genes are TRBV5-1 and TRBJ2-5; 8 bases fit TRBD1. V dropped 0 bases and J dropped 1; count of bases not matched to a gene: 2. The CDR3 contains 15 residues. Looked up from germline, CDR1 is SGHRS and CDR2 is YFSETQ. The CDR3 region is CASSLAGGIQETQYF. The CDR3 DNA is TGCGCCAGCAGCTTGGCAGGGGGCATCCAAGAGACCCAGTACTTC.

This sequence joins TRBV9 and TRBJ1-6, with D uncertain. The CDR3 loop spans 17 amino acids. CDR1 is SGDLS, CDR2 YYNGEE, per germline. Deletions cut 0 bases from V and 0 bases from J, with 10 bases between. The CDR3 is CASSVEGESSYNSPLHF. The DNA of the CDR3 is TGTGCCAGCAGCGTAGAGGGTGAAAGCTCCTATAATTCACCCCTCCACTTT.

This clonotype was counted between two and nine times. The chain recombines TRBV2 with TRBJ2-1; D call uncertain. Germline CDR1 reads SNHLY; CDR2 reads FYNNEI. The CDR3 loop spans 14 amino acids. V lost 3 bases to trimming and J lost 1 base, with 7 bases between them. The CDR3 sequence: CASSDSGSYNEQFF. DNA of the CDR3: TGTGCCAGCAGTGACTCGGGTTCCTACAATGAGCAGTTCTTC.

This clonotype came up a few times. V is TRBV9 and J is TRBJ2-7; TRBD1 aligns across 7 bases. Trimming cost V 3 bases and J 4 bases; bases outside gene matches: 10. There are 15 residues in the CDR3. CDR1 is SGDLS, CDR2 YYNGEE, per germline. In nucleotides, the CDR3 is TGTGCCAGCAGCGGTGGGGCAGGGGGTGTGTACGAGCAGTACTTC. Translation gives CASSGGAGGVYEQYF.

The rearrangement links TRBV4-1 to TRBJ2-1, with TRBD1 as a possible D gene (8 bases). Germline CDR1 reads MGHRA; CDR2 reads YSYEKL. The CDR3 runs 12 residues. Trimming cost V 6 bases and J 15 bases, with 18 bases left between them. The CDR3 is CASSPGQGLPFF. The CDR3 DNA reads TGCGCCAGCAGTCCTGGACAGGGACTACCGTTCTTC.

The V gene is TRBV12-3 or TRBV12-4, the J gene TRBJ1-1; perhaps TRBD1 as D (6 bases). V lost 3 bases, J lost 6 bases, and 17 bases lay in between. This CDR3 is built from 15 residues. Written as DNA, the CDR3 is TGTGCCAGCAGTTTGGCCAACAGGGATCGGGCTGAAGCTTTCTTT. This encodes CASSLANRDRAEAFF.

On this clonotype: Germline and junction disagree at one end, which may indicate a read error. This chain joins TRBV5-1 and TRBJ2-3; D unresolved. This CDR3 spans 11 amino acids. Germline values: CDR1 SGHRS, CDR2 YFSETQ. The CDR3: CASGSTDTQYF. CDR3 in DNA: TGCGCCAGCGGCAGCACCGATACGCAGTATTTT.

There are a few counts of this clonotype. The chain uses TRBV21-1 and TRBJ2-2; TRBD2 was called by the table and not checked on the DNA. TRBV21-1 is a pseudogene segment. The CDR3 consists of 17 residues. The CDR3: CASSRSSVDANTGELFF. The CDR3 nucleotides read TGTGCCAGCAGCAGGAGTAGCGTAGATGCGAACACCGGGGAGCTGTTTTTT.

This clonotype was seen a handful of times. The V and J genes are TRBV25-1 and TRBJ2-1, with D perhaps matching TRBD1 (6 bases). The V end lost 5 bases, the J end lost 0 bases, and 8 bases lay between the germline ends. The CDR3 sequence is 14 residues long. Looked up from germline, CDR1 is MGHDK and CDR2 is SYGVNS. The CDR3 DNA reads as TGTGCCAGCAGTACAGGGCTCTCCTACAATGAGCAGTTCTTC. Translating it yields CASSTGLSYNEQFF.

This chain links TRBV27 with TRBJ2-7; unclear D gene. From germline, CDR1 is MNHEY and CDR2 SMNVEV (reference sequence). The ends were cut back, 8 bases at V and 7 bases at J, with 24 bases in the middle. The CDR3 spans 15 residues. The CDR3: CASASRFPSSREQYF. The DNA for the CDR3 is TGTGCCAGCGCCTCCCGGTTTCCCTCTTCAAGGGAGCAGTACTTC.

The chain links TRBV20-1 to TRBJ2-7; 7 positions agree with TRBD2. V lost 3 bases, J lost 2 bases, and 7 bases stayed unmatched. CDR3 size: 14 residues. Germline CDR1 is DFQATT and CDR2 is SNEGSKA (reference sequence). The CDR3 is CSARATSEAYEQYF. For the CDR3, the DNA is TGCAGTGCTAGGGCTACTAGCGAGGCCTACGAGCAGTACTTC.

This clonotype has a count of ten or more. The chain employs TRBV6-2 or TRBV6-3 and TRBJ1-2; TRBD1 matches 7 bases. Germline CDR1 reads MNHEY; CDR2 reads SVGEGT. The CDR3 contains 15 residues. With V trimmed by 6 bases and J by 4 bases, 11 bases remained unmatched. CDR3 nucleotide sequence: TGTGCCAGCAGACGAGGGGGACAGCTCCTCTATGGCTACACCTTC. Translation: CASRRGGQLLYGYTF.

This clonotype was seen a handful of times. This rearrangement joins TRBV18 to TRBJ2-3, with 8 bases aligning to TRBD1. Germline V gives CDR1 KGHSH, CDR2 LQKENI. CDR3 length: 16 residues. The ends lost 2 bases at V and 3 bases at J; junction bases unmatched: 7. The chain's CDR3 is CASSPDLDRETDTQYF. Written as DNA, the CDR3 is TGTGCCAGCTCACCAGACCTGGACAGGGAAACAGATACGCAGTATTTT.